These 5 T cell receptor beta chains were all obtained from the same sample, sequenced in a study of T cells in localized non-small cell lung cancer (dated by TCRdb to 2018 to 2020). The library was made by the immunoSEQ multiplex PCR assay. The clones in this table, taken by TCRdb from immuneACCESS, are in-frame only. Not every clone is retained; where verified, under half of the shortfall comes from an unresolved V gene, and the cause of the rest is unknown. The sample records fewer than 50,000 clones, roughly 80% of which are singletons. Jointly, the top ten make up almost 8% of the sample. Sample: PBMCs, taken before any cancer treatment. The receptors were gathered from a man aged 35 to 69 with stage II lung adenocarcinoma.

This rearrangement joins TRBV27 to TRBJ2-1, with 11 nucleotides matching TRBD2. J gave up 0 bases and V 8 bases, and 6 bases lay outside the gene matches. The CDR3 is 16 residues long. Germline V lookup: CDR1 MNHEY, CDR2 SMNVEV (reference sequence). DNA of the CDR3: TGTGCCAGCGCAACTAGCGGGGGCTACTCCTACAATGAGCAGTTCTTC. Translation gives CASATSGGYSYNEQFF.

This clone showed up just once. The rearrangement joins TRBV6-1 to TRBJ1-6; D is possibly TRBD1 (5 bases). The CDR3 extends over 14 amino acids. Trimming removed 4 bases from V and 4 bases from J, with 8 bases in between. Germline V gene sequence: CDR1 MNHNS, CDR2 SASEGT. In nucleotides, the CDR3 is TGTGCCAGCAGTGCTCCAGGGTATAATTCACCCCTCCACTTT. Its translation: CASSAPGYNSPLHF.

The chain links TRBV7-8 to TRBJ1-6; 9 nucleotides match TRBD1. Losses at the gene ends were 5 bases for V and 10 bases for J; bases not matched to a gene: 9. The CDR3 loop spans 15 amino acids. CDR1 and CDR2 (germline): SGHVS, FQNEAQ. For the CDR3, the DNA is TGTGCCAGCAGCCCAAGGGGACAGGGAGGATCACCCCTCCACTTT. This gives the protein CASSPRGQGGSPLHF.

V gene TRBV29-1 combines with J gene TRBJ2-3, with TRBD1 as a possible D gene (6 bases). V was pared by 5 bases and J by 3 bases, with 12 bases between. This CDR3 comprises 13 residues. Germline V gene lookup returns CDR1 SQVTM and CDR2 ANQGSEA. The CDR3 bases are TGCAGCGTTAGGGGGTTGGGGACAGATACGCAGTATTTT. Protein product: CSVRGLGTDTQYF.

This chain joins TRBV20-1 and TRBJ2-5, with D tentatively TRBD1 (5 bases). There are 11 residues in the CDR3. CDR1 DFQATT and CDR2 SNEGSKA come from the germline V gene (reference sequence). As DNA, the CDR3 is TGCGGGGCCGGGCTGCTTGAGACCCAGTACTTC. Encoded protein: CGAGLLETQYF.